Detailed here is one T cell receptor beta chain. Its antigen is not yet known. At one of its ends the junction is not consistent with the germline gene, which may arise from a read error. These data originate in a study of preoperative IRX-2 immunotherapy in early breast cancer (dated by TCRdb to 2018 to 2020). There are 14 amino acids in the CDR3, from cysteine to phenylalanine inclusive. Only the CDR3 DNA stays, 42 bases, in frame from base 1. The germline V gene supplies CDR1 SGHRS and CDR2 YFSETQ. The treatment or condition label here, explained by the study, means: preoperative locoregional IRX-2 cytokine immunotherapy. The samples were obtained from a phase Ib study that tested preoperative, locoregional IRX-2 cytokine immunotherapy designed to prime immune responses. Patients with early-stage breast cancer who were given IRX-2 before surgery served as donors. The receptor library was made with the immunoSEQ multiplex PCR assay. This immuneACCESS table, as held by TCRdb, lists in-frame sequences with V and J called but not all clones. Of the missing ones, under half trace to an unresolved V gene in checked studies; the others have no known cause. This sample holds 40,000 to 50,000 clones; 77% were observed only once. The ten largest account for 1.2% of the sample.

The chain couples TRBV5-1 to TRBJ2-5; 9 bases in the junction line up with TRBD1. The source material was tumor tissue, sampled after IRX-2 immunotherapy. This TCR was sampled from a human donor with breast cancer. CDR3 protein: CASSLGQGGETQYF. The DNA is as follows: TGCGCCAGCAGTTTGGGACAGGGAGGAGAGACCCAGTACTTC.